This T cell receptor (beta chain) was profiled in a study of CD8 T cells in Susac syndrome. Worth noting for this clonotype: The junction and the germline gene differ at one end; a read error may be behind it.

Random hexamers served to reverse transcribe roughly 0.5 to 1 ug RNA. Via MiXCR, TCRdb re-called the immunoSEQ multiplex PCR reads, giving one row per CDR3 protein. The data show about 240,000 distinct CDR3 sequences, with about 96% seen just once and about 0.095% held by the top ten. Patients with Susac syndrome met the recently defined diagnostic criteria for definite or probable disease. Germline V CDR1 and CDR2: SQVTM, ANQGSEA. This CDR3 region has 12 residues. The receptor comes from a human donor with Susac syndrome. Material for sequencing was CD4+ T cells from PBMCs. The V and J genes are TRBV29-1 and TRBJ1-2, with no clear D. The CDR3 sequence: CSVEGALGGYTF. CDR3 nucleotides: TGCAGCGTGGAAGGAGCTCTGGGTGGCTACACCTTC.